The 18 T cell receptor beta chains given below trace back to one sample, sequenced in a study of vaccination effects on CD4 cells after COVID-19. The assay was immunoSEQ multiplex PCR, and TCRdb's table has in-frame clones only and misses some. This table holds some 69,000 clones, around 76% found once. Antigen-specific CD4+ T cells were expanded with viral peptide pools in the ViraFEST assay before sequencing. Having been cultured for roughly 9 days, the cells underwent CD4+ T cell isolation. None of the vaccinated had previously contracted SARS-CoV-2, and their nucleocapsid antibodies tested negative. These receptors have no known antigen. The source material was CD4+ T cells from PBMCs cultured with HCoV-NL63 spike peptides, sampled before COVID-19 vaccination. These receptors all come from a human donor who received a COVID-19 vaccine.

The chain links TRBV10-3 to TRBJ2-7, with 13 bases that match TRBD2. Germline-derived CDR1 and CDR2 are ENHRY and SYGVKD. The CDR3 is made up of 24 amino acids. V shed 0 bases and J 0 bases; nucleotides not matched to a gene: 23. This CDR3 reads CAISESSAVGTSGEKPSSSYEQYV. CDR3 nucleotides: TGTGCCATCAGTGAGTCGAGTGCCGTTGGGACTAGCGGGGAAAAACCTTCTAGCTCCTACGAGCAGTACGTC.

The chain combines TRBV18 with TRBJ1-4, with 7 bases aligning to TRBD1. The germline gives CDR1 KGHSH, CDR2 LQKENI. After removal of 3 bases from V and 0 bases from J, the junction contained 7 bases not matched to a gene. CDR3 length: 17 residues. Written as DNA, the CDR3 is TGTGCCAGCTCACCCCTGGCGGGACAGACAACTAATGAAAAACTGTTTTTT. Translated: CASSPLAGQTTNEKLFF.

J is TRBJ1-2 and V is TRBV4-3, with D unclear. Trimming left V 0 bases short and J 4 bases short, with 15 bases between. This CDR3 region has 16 residues. The germline CDR1 and CDR2 sequences are LGHNA and YSLEER. The CDR3 protein is CASSQDPPQASYGYTF. The CDR3 DNA sequence: TGCGCCAGCAGCCAAGACCCACCCCAGGCTTCCTATGGCTACACCTTC.

This chain uses TRBV7-2 with TRBJ2-3, with 7 bases fitting TRBD1. The V and J ends lost 10 bases and 6 bases, in that order; junction bases with no gene match: 19. Germline V gives CDR1 SGHTA, CDR2 FQGNSA. This CDR3 has 16 amino acids. The CDR3 loop is CATGYSGTDRDDTQYF. Written as DNA, the CDR3 is TGTGCCACCGGTTATTCCGGGACAGACCGAGATGATACGCAGTATTTT.

The CDR3 region has the DNA TGTGCCAGCAGTCTAGACAGGGCAACTAATGAAAAACTGTTTTTT. It translates to CASSLDRATNEKLFF. The chain has TRBV2 and TRBJ1-4; 7 positions agree with TRBD1. Trimming removed 5 bases from V and 0 bases from J; junction bases left unmatched: 3. The germline V gene encodes CDR1 SNHLY and CDR2 FYNNEI. The CDR3 is made up of 15 amino acids.

The CDR3 sequence is CASSDTGRGQETQYF. As DNA, the CDR3 is TGTGCCAGCTCTGATACAGGCAGGGGACAAGAGACCCAGTACTTC. The genes are TRBV25-1 and TRBJ2-5; D possibly corresponds to TRBD1 (6 bases). This CDR3 has 15 amino acids. Germline-derived CDR1 and CDR2 are MGHDK and SYGVNS. V lost 8 bases and J 2 bases, leaving 18 bases between the germline ends.

This clone was seen a handful of times. This chain joins TRBV5-1 and TRBJ1-4; 7 nucleotides align to TRBD1. Germline values: CDR1 SGHRS, CDR2 YFSETQ. Trimming cost V 5 bases and J 8 bases; bases outside gene matches: 12. The CDR3 runs 15 residues. CDR3 sequence: CASRYSWQGEEKLFF. CDR3 nucleotide sequence: TGCGCCAGCAGGTACTCCTGGCAGGGGGAGGAAAAACTGTTTTTT.

The chain joins TRBV6-5 to TRBJ2-5, with D possibly being TRBD1 or TRBD2 (6 bases each). CDR1 MNHEY and CDR2 SVGAGI come from the germline V gene. The V and J ends lost 6 bases and 3 bases respectively, with 11 bases between them. CDR3 size: 13 residues. The CDR3 protein is CASRRGEEETQYF. The CDR3 DNA sequence: TGTGCCAGCAGGAGGGGGGAGGAAGAGACCCAGTACTTC.

The V call is TRBV3-1 (or the pseudogene TRBV3-2), the J call TRBJ1-3; D gene unclear. The CDR3 extends over 14 amino acids. V was clipped by 2 bases and J by 0 bases, with 5 bases between them. CDR1 is LGHDT, CDR2 YNNKEL, per germline (reference sequence). Here the CDR3 reads CASSQTDSGNTIYF. CDR3 DNA: TGTGCCAGCAGCCAAACAGACTCTGGAAACACCATATATTTT.

Worth noting for this clone: Different DNA sequences within this sample yield the same CDR3. V is TRBV3-1 (or the pseudogene TRBV3-2) and J is TRBJ2-6, with D hard to call. This CDR3 region has 14 residues. The V end lost 2 bases, the J end lost 0 bases, and 2 bases lay between the germline ends. Germline assignment: CDR1 LGHDT and CDR2 YNNKEL (reference sequence). CDR3 sequence: CASSQSSGANVLTF. Here the CDR3 DNA reads TGTGCCAGCAGCCAAAGCTCTGGGGCCAACGTCCTGACTTTC.

The V call is TRBV19, the J call TRBJ2-1, with D perhaps TRBD1 (5 bases). The germline V gene has CDR1 LNHDA and CDR2 SQIVND (reference sequence). The CDR3 is 14 amino acids. V was trimmed by 3 bases and J by 1 base, leaving 7 bases between them. The CDR3 is CASSIQGSYNEQFF. In DNA form, the CDR3 reads TGTGCCAGTAGTATTCAGGGATCCTACAATGAGCAGTTCTTC.

Only one count was recorded for this clone. The rearrangement joins TRBV2 to TRBJ1-1; no definite D call. Trimming cost V 7 bases and J 0 bases, with 12 bases left between them. The CDR3 length is 14 residues. Germline CDR1 SNHLY, CDR2 FYNNEI. The CDR3 reads CASIRRLMNTEAFF. CDR3 in DNA: TGTGCCAGCATCCGGAGACTGATGAACACTGAAGCTTTCTTT.

CDR3 sequence: CASRWTQANYGYTF. Written as DNA, the CDR3 is TGTGCCAGCAGATGGACACAAGCTAACTATGGCTACACCTTC. The genes are TRBV2 and TRBJ1-2; tentatively, D is TRBD1 (5 bases). CDR3 length: 14 residues. Trimming took 6 bases from V and 0 from J, leaving 11 bases between them. Germline V gene data show CDR1 as SNHLY and CDR2 as FYNNEI.

The CDR3 nucleotides read TGTGCCAGCAGTACAGGGAACAATCAGCCCCAGCATTTT. Encoded protein: CASSTGNNQPQHF. The chain uses TRBV3-1 (or the pseudogene TRBV3-2) and TRBJ1-5, with D possibly being TRBD1 (6 bases). Deletions cut 6 bases from V and 3 bases from J, with 9 bases between. The CDR3 is made up of 13 amino acids. The V gene's germline CDR1 is LGHDT and CDR2 YNNKEL (reference sequence).

The rearrangement uses TRBV18 and TRBJ2-7; D is possibly TRBD1 or TRBD2 (5 bases each). This CDR3 is 12 amino acids long. V lost 5 bases and J 6 bases, leaving 11 bases between the germline ends. Looked up from germline, CDR1 is KGHSH and CDR2 is LQKENI. CDR3: CASSEGRAEQYV. In DNA form, the CDR3 reads TGTGCCAGCTCAGAGGGCAGGGCCGAGCAGTACGTC.

The genes are TRBV4-3 and TRBJ1-5; no clear D gene. Germline V CDR1 and CDR2: LGHNA, YSLEER. V lost 0 bases to trimming and J lost 0 bases, with 3 bases between them. This CDR3 has 14 residues. Written as DNA, the CDR3 is TGCGCCAGCAGCCAAGATTATAGCAATCAGCCCCAGCATTTT. Translated: CASSQDYSNQPQHF.

The chain joins TRBV6-5 to TRBJ1-1, with 11 bases matching TRBD1. Per the germline V gene, CDR1 is MNHEY and CDR2 is SVGAGI. CDR3 length: 15 residues. Losses at the gene ends were 6 bases for V and 3 bases for J; bases not matched to a gene: 6. The DNA of the CDR3 is TGTGCCAGCAGGATAGGGACAGGGGGTGACACTGAAGCTTTCTTT. This translates into CASRIGTGGDTEAFF.

The chain recombines TRBV6-5 with TRBJ2-7; a weak D match, TRBD1 (6 bases). The V end lost 6 bases, the J end lost 2 bases, and 14 bases lay between the germline ends. The CDR3 totals 14 residues. The germline CDR1 and CDR2 sequences are MNHEY and SVGAGI. The CDR3 loop reads CASRDSDEAYEQYV. CDR3 sequence (DNA): TGTGCCAGCAGGGACAGCGACGAGGCCTACGAGCAGTACGTC.